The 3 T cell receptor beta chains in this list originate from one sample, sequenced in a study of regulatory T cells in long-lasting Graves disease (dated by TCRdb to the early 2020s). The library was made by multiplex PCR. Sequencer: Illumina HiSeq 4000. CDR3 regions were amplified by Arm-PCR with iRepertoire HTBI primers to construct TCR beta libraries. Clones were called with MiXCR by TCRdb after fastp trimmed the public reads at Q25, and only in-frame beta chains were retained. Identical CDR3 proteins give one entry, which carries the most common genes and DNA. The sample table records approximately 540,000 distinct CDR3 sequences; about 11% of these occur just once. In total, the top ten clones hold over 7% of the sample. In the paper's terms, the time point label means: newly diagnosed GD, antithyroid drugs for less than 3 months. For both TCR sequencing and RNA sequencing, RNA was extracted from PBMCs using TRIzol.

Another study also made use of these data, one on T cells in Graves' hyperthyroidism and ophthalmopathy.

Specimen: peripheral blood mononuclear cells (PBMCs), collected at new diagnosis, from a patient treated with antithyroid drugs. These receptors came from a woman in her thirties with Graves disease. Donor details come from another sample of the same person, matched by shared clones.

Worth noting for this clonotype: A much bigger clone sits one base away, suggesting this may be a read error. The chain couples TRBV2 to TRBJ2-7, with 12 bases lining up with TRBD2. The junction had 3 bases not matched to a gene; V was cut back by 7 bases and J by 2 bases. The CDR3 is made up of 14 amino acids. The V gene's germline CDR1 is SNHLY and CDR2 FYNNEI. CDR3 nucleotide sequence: TGTGCCAGCACCGGACTAGCGGGACCCTACGAGCAGTACTTC. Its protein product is CASTGLAGPYEQYF.

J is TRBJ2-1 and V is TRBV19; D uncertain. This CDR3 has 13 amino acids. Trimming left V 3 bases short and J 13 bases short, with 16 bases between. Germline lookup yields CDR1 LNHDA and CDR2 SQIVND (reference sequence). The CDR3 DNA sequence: TGTGCCAGTAGTATCCACATACGGCAGGACCAGTTCTTC. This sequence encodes CASSIHIRQDQFF.

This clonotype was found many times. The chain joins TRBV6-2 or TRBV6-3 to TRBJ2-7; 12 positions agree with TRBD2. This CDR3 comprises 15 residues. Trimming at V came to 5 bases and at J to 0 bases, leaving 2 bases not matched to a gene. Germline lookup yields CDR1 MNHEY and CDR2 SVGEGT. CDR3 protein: CASSKLAGGSYEQYF. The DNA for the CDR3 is TGTGCCAGCAGTAAACTAGCGGGAGGCTCCTACGAGCAGTACTTC.